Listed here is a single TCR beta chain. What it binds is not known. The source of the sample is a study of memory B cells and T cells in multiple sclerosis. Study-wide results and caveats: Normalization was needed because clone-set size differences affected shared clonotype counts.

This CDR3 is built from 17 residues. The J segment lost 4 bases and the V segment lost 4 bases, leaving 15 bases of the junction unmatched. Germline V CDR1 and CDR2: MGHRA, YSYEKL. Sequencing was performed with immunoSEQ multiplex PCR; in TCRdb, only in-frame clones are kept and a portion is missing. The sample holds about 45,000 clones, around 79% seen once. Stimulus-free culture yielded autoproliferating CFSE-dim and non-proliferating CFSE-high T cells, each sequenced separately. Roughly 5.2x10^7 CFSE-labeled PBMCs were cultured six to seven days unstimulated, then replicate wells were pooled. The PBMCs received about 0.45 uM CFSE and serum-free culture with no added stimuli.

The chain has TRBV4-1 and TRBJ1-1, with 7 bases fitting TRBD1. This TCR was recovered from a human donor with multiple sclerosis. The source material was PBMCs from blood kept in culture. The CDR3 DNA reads TGCGCCAGCAGCCCAACCTCATCGAATCACAGGGGCACTGAAGCTTTCTTT. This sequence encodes CASSPTSSNHRGTEAFF.